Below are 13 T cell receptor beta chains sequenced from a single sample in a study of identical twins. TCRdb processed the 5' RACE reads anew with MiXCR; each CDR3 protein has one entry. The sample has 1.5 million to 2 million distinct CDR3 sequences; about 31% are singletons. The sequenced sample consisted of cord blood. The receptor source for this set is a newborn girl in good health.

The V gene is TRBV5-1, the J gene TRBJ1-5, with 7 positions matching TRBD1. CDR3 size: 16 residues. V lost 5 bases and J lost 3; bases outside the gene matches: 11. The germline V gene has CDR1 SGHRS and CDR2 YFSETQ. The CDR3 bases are TGCGCCAGCAGACGAGGGGACAGTGCCTCCAATCAGCCCCAGCATTTT. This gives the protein CASRRGDSASNQPQHF.

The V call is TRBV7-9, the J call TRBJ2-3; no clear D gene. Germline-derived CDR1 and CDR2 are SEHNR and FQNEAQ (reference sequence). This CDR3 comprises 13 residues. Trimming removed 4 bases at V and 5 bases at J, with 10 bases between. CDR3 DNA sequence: TGTGCCAGCAGCTCGCCGACTGGAGATACGCAGTATTTT. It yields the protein CASSSPTGDTQYF.

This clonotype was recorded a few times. This CDR3 is CASSLSDQGGMNTEAFF. CDR3 nucleotides: TGTGCCAGCAGTTTATCTGACCAGGGTGGGATGAACACTGAAGCTTTCTTT. The rearrangement uses TRBV28 and TRBJ1-1; D might be TRBD1 (5 bases). Germline V gene data show CDR1 as MDHEN and CDR2 as SYDVKM. V was clipped by 1 base and J by 0 bases, with 15 bases between them. This CDR3 comprises 17 residues.

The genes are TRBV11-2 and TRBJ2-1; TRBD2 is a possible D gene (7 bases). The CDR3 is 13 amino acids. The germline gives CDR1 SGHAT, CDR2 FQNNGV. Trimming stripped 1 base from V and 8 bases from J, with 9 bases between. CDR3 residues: CASSLGEGDEQFF. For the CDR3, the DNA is TGTGCCAGCAGCTTAGGGGAGGGGGATGAGCAGTTCTTC.

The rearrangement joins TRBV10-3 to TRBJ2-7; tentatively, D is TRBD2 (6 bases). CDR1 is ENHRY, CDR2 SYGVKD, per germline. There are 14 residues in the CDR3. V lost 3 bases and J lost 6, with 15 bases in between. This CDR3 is CAISEQDYGSEQYF. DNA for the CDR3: TGTGCCATCAGTGAACAGGACTATGGCTCCGAGCAGTACTTC.

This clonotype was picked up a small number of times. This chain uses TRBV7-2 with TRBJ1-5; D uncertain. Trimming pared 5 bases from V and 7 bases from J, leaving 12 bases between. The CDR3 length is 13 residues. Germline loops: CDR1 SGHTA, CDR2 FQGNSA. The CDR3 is CASSISRSQPQHF. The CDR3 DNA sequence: TGTGCCAGCAGCATAAGTCGAAGCCAGCCCCAGCATTTT.

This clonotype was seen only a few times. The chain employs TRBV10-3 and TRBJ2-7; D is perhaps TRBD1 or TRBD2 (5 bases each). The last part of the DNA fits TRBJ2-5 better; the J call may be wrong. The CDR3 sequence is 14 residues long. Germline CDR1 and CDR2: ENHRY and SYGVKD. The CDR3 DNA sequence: TGTGCCATCAGTCCCCGGGACCCGCAGGAGACCCAGTACTTC. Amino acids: CAISPRDPQETQYF.

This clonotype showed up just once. CDR3 sequence: CASKPYSGYEQYF. CDR3 nucleotide sequence: TGTGCCAGCAAGCCATACTCAGGCTACGAGCAGTACTTC. The V and J genes are TRBV5-6 and TRBJ2-7; D call uncertain. In germline, CDR1 is SGHDT, CDR2 YYEEEE. The CDR3 has 13 residues. V was pared by 6 bases and J by 3 bases, with 13 bases between.

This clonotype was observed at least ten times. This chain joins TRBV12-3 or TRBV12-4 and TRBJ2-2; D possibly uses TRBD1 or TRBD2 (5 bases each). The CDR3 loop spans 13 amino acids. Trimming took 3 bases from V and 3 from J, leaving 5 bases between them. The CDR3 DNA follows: TGTGCCAGCAGTTTGGGACACACCGGGGAGCTGTTTTTT. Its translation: CASSLGHTGELFF.

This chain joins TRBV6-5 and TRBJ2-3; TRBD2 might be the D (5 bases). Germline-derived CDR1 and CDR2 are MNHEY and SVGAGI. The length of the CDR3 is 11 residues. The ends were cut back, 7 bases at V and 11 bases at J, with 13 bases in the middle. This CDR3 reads CASISGLEQYF. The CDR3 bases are TGTGCCAGCATAAGCGGCCTGGAGCAGTATTTT.

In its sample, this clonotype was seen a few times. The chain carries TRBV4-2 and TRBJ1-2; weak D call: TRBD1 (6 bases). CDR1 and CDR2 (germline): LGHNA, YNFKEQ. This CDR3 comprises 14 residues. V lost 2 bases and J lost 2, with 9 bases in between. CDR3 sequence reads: CASSQLQGNYGYTF. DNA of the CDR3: TGTGCCAGCAGCCAATTGCAGGGGAACTATGGCTACACCTTC.

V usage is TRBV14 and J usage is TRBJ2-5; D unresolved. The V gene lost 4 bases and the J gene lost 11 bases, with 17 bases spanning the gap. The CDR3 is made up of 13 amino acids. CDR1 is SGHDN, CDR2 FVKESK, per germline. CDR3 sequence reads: CASSPPKYNEQYF. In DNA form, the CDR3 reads TGTGCCAGCAGCCCACCTAAATACAATGAGCAGTACTTC.

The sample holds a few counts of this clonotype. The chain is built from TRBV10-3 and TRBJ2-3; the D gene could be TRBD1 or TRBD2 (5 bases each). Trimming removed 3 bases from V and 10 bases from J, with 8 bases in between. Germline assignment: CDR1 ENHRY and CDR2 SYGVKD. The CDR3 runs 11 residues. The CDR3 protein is CAISDLGAQYF. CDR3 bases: TGTGCCATCAGTGACCTGGGGGCGCAGTATTTT.